Below, 11 T cell receptor beta chains from the same sample are listed, as sequenced in a study of cytomegalovirus exposure and HLA in healthy donors. A multiplex PCR was run with 60 Vbeta primers and 13 Jbeta primers. TCRdb keeps only in-frame clones here, not all; method: immunoSEQ multiplex PCR. The sample holds around 120,000 clones, around 76% seen once. Sequencing used PBMCs. The origin of the receptors is a man in his fifties or sixties in good health and CMV-seropositive.

The chain carries TRBV2 and TRBJ2-2; D might be TRBD2 (6 bases). The CDR3 loop spans 16 amino acids. The ends were cut back, 2 bases at V and 0 bases at J, with 10 bases in the middle. CDR1 is SNHLY, CDR2 FYNNEI, per germline. The DNA for the CDR3 is TGTGCCAGCAGTGAACCGGGACTCTCGAACACCGGGGAGCTGTTTTTT. This encodes CASSEPGLSNTGELFF.

The V gene is TRBV2, the J gene TRBJ2-4, with 12 bases lining up with TRBD2. The CDR3 runs to 17 residues. With 7 bases clipped from V and 7 bases from J, the junction kept 14 bases outside the gene matches. CDR1 and CDR2 (germline): SNHLY, FYNNEI. In nucleotides, the CDR3 is TGTGCCAGCACCGGGAGACTAGCGGGAGTCGTGGGGAACATTCAGTACTTC. Translation: CASTGRLAGVVGNIQYF.

V usage is TRBV7-3 and J usage is TRBJ2-7; TRBD1 agrees at 11 bases. This CDR3 spans 15 amino acids. The V and J ends lost 5 bases and 7 bases, in that order; junction bases with no gene match: 10. Germline V gives CDR1 SGHTA, CDR2 FQGTGA. In DNA, the CDR3 is TGTGCCAGCAGCCCCCAGACCGGGACAGGGGGTGAGCAGTACTTC. This encodes CASSPQTGTGGEQYF.

This clone was detected only once. V is TRBV2 and J is TRBJ2-5, with a tentative D call TRBD2 (5 bases). V was cut by 3 bases and J by 1 base, with 12 bases left in between. In germline, CDR1 is SNHLY, CDR2 FYNNEI. The CDR3 consists of 15 residues. As DNA, the CDR3 is TGTGCCAGCAGTGATCCTAGCAGGCCCCAAGAGACCCAGTACTTC. Translated, it gives CASSDPSRPQETQYF.

The chain recombines TRBV5-4 with TRBJ2-1, with no clear D. CDR3 length equals 15 residues. Trimming pared 4 bases from V and 5 bases from J, leaving 16 bases between. The germline CDR1 and CDR2 sequences are SGHNT and YYREEE (reference sequence). The CDR3 DNA reads TGTGCCAGCAGCCGACAACAGCCCGGTGACAATGAGCAGTTCTTC. The encoded protein is CASSRQQPGDNEQFF.

The chain joins TRBV18 to TRBJ1-2; 8 bases align to TRBD1. The CDR3 consists of 15 residues. The germline CDR1 and CDR2 sequences are KGHSH and LQKENI. J gave up 1 base and V 6 bases, and 7 bases lay outside the gene matches. Written as DNA, the CDR3 is TGTGCCAGCTCTATTACGGGACAGGATAACTATGGCTACACCTTC. Residues: CASSITGQDNYGYTF. Filled out from reference TRBV18 and TRBJ1-2, the complete variable domain reads NAGVMQNPRHLVRRRGQEARLRCSPMKGHSHVYWYRQLPEEGLKFMVYLQKENIIDESGMPKERFSAEFPKEGPSILRIQQVVRGDSAAYFCASSITGQDNYGYTFGSGTRLTVV.

The chain couples TRBV30 to TRBJ1-3; 7 bases map to TRBD1. V lost 0 bases, J lost 2 bases, and 4 bases stayed unmatched. This CDR3 has 15 amino acids. Looked up from germline, CDR1 is GTSNPN and CDR2 is SVGIG (reference sequence). CDR3 region: CAWSVFGTAGNTIYF. CDR3 nucleotide sequence: TGTGCCTGGAGTGTCTTCGGGACAGCTGGAAACACCATATATTTT. Full variable domain (rest looked up from reference TRBV30 and TRBJ1-3): SQTIHQWPATLVQPVGSPLSLECTVEGTSNPNLYWYRQAAGRGLQLLFYSVGIGQISSEVPQNLSASRPQDRQFILSSKKLLLSDSGFYLCAWSVFGTAGNTIYFGEGSWLTVV.

The gene calls are TRBV19 and TRBJ1-2; TRBD1 matches at 7 bases. V lost 4 bases, J lost 4 bases, and 9 bases stayed unmatched. Germline assignment: CDR1 LNHDA and CDR2 SQIVND (reference sequence). CDR3 length: 15 residues. CDR3 residues: CASSTGRGGSYGYTF. The CDR3 DNA sequence: TGTGCCAGTAGTACAGGAAGAGGGGGCAGCTATGGCTACACCTTC.

This clone was seen only a few times. This chain links TRBV6-6 with TRBJ1-3; D is possibly TRBD1 (5 bases). The CDR3 sequence is 14 residues long. CDR1 is MNHNY, CDR2 SVGAGI, per germline (reference sequence). The V and J ends lost 6 bases and 0 bases respectively, with 9 bases between them. The CDR3: CASRTGTSGNTIYF. The CDR3 region has the DNA TGTGCCAGCAGAACAGGAACCTCTGGAAACACCATATATTTT.

The CDR3 DNA reads as TGTGCCAGCAGTTTGGGGGGGGGAACTGAAGCTTTCTTT. Its translation is CASSLGGGTEAFF. V and J are TRBV28 and TRBJ1-1, with D perhaps matching TRBD1 (5 bases). V was trimmed by 3 bases and J by 5 bases, leaving 10 bases between them. The CDR3 is made up of 13 amino acids. Germline V CDR1 and CDR2: MDHEN, SYDVKM.

The chain uses TRBV5-1 and TRBJ2-7; 8 bases are shared with TRBD1. The V gene's germline CDR1 is SGHRS and CDR2 YFSETQ. CDR3 length equals 16 residues. V lost 3 bases to trimming and J lost 0 bases; unmatched junction nucleotides: 8. This CDR3 reads CASSWRTGTLSYEQYF. CDR3 nucleotide sequence: TGCGCCAGCAGCTGGAGGACAGGGACCCTCTCCTACGAGCAGTACTTC.